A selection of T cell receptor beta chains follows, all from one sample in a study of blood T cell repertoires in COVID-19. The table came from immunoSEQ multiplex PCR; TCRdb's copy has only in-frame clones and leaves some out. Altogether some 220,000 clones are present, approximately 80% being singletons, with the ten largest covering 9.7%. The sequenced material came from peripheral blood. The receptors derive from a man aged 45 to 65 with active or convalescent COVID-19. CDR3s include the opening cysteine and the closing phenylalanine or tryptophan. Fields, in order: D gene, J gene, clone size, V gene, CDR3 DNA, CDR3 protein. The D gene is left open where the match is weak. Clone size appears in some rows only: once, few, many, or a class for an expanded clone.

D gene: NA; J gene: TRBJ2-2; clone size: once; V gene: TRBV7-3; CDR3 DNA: TGTGCCAGCAGCTTACGGGGAGGAGTGTCCACCGGGGAGCTGTTTTTT; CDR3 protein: CASSLRGGVSTGELFF
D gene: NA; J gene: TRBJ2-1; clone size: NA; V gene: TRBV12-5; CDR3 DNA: TGTGCTAGTGGTTTGTCTAGCTCCTACAATGAGCAGTTCTTC; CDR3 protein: CASGLSSSYNEQFF
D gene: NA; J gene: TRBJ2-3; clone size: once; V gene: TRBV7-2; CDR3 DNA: TGTGCCAGCAGTCGAGTCGCCGCAGATACGCAGTATTTT; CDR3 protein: CASSRVAADTQYF
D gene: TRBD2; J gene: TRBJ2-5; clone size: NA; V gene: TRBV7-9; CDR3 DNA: TGTGCCAGCAGCTTTAGCGGGAGGGCCCTTAGGGAGACCCAGTACTTC; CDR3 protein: CASSFSGRALRETQYF
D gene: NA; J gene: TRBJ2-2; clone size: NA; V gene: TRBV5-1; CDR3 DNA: TGCGCCAGCAGCTTGACAGGACAGAGGGAGCTGTTTTTT; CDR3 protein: CASSLTGQRELFF
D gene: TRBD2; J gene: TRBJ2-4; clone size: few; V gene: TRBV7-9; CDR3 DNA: TGTGCCAGCAGCTTAGGCCCGCGGACTAGCGGGGGCCAGCAGTACTTC; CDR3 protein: CASSLGPRTSGGQQYF
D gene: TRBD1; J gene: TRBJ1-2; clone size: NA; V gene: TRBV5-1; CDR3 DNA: TGCGCCAGCAGGACCACGGACAGGTGGTATGGCTACACCTTC; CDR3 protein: CASRTTDRWYGYTF
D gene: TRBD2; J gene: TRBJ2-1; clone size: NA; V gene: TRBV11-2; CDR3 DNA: TGTGCCAGCAGCCACAGCGGGGGGGCAGGGGCCTACAATGAGCAGTTCTTC; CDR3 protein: CASSHSGGAGAYNEQFF
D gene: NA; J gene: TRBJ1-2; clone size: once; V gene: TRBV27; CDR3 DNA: TGTGCCAGCAGTCCACCGCCCATCGGGGGTGTCTATGGCTACACCTTC; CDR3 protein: CASSPPPIGGVYGYTF
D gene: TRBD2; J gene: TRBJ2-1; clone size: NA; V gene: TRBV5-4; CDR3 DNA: TGTGCCAGCAGCTTGGGTCTAGCGGGGGGGCGGGCCCGTGAGCAGTTCTTC; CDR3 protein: CASSLGLAGGRAREQFF
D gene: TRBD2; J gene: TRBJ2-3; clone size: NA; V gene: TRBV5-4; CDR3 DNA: TGTGCCAGCAGCTTCGCGGGGGGCACCACAGATACGCAGTATTTT; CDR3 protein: CASSFAGGTTDTQYF
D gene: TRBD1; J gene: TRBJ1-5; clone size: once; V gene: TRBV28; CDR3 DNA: TGTGCCAGCAGTTCAGGACAGGGTAACCCGCCCCAGCATTTT; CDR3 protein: CASSSGQGNPPQHF
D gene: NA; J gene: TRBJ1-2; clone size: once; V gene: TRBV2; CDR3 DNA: TGTGCCAGCAGCCAGGGGTACTCTAACTATGGCTACACCTTC; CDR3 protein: CASSQGYSNYGYTF
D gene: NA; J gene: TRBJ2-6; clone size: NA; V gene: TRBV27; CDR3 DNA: TGTGCCAGCGGCAGGGGTGGTGGGGCCAACGTCCTGACTTTC; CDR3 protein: CASGRGGGANVLTF
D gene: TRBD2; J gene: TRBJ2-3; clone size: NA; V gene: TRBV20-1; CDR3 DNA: TGCAGTGCTAGTGAGACGGGGGGGCCAACAGATACGCAGTATTTT; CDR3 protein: CSASETGGPTDTQYF
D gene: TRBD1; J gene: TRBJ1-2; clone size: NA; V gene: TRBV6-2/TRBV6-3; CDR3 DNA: TGTGCCAGCAGCTCGGACAGGGGTAGTGGCTACACCTTC; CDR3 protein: CASSSDRGSGYTF
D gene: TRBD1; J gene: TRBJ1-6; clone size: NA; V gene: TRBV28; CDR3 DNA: TGTGCCAGCAGTTTAGGACAGGGAGGATTCAATTCACCCCTCCACTTT; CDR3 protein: CASSLGQGGFNSPLHF
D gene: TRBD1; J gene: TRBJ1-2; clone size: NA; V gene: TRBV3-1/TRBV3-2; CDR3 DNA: TGTGCCAGCAGCATACAGGGGGCGCAAAGCTACACCTTC; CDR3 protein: CASSIQGAQSYTF
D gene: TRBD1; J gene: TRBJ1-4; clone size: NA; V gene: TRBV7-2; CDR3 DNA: TGTGCCAGCTCCCTTGGGACAGCTAATGAAAAACTGTTTTTT; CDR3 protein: CASSLGTANEKLFF
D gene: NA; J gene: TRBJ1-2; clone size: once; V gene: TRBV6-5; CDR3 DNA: TGTGCCAGCAGTTACTCCAGGGAGGGCTATGGCTACACCTTC; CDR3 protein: CASSYSREGYGYTF
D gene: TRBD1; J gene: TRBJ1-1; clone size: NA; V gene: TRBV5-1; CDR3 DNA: TGCGCCAGCAGCTTGGGTGACAGGGGAGATGGATGGACTGAAGCTTTCTTT; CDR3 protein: CASSLGDRGDGWTEAFF
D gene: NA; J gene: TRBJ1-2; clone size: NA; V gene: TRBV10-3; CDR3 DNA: TGTGCCATCTCATTCGCCGGGTCCGAAAATGGCTACACCTTC; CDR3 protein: CAISFAGSENGYTF